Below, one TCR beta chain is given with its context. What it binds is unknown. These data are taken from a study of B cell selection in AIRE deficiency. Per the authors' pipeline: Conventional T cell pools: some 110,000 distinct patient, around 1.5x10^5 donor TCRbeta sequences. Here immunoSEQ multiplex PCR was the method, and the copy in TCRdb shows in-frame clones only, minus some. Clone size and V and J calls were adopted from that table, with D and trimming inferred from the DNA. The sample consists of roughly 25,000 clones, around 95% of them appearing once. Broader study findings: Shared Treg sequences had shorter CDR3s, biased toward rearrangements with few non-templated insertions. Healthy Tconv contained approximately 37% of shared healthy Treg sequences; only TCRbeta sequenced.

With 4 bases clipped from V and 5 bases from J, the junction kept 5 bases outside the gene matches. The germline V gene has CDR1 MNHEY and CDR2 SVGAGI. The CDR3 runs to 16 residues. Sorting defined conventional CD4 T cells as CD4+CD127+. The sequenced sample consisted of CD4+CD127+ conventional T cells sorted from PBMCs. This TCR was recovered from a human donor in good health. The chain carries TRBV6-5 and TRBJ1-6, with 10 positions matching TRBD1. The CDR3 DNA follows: TGTGCCAGCAGTTTCAGACAGGGGGCGAATAATTCACCCCTCCACTTT. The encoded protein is CASSFRQGANNSPLHF.